The rows below give T cell receptor beta chains drawn from one sample of a study of blood T cell repertoires in COVID-19. TCRdb's copy holds only in-frame clones and misses some; the assay was immunoSEQ multiplex PCR. The sample includes more than 95,000 clones, roughly 80% of them seen just once. Material for sequencing was peripheral blood. The receptors originated from a woman older than 75 with active or convalescent COVID-19. CDR3s include the opening cysteine and the closing phenylalanine or tryptophan. The D gene is left open where the match is weak. Clone size is not always given. Where it is, it says once, few, many or a class for expanded clones.

v_gene: TRBV5-1
abundance: -
j_gene: TRBJ1-1
d_gene: TRBD1
len: 15
CDR3nt: TGCGCCAGCAGCGCGAGGCCGGGGACAGGTGCCGGAGCTTTCTTT
CDR3aa: CASSARPGTGAGAFF

v_gene: TRBV5-1
abundance: -
j_gene: TRBJ2-7
d_gene: -
len: 12
CDR3nt: TGCGCCAGCAGCTCCAATTCCTACGAGCAGTACTTC
CDR3aa: CASSSNSYEQYF

v_gene: TRBV7-3
abundance: -
j_gene: TRBJ2-3
d_gene: -
len: 14
CDR3nt: TGTGCCAGCAGCCGGGACACCAGCACAGATACGCAGTATTTT
CDR3aa: CASSRDTSTDTQYF

v_gene: TRBV7-6
abundance: -
j_gene: TRBJ1-2
d_gene: -
len: 13
CDR3nt: TGTGCCAGCAGCTTCCCAGGCCTCTATGGCTACACCTTC
CDR3aa: CASSFPGLYGYTF

v_gene: TRBV28
abundance: -
j_gene: TRBJ2-7
d_gene: TRBD1
len: 13
CDR3nt: TGTGCCAGCAGCCTGGGACAGGGAGGAAAGCAGTACTTC
CDR3aa: CASSLGQGGKQYF

v_gene: TRBV27
abundance: -
j_gene: TRBJ1-1
d_gene: -
len: 19
CDR3nt: TGTGCCAGCAGTTCAAGCGCTTTTAGGGGCCGGGGGGGGAGCACTGAAGCTTTCTTT
CDR3aa: CASSSSAFRGRGGSTEAFF

v_gene: TRBV11-3
abundance: -
j_gene: TRBJ1-2
d_gene: -
len: 13
CDR3nt: TGTGCCAGCATGGACAGTAACCGGTATGGCTACACCTTC
CDR3aa: CASMDSNRYGYTF

v_gene: TRBV18
abundance: -
j_gene: TRBJ2-7
d_gene: TRBD1
len: 14
CDR3nt: TGTGCCAGCTCACCACCGGGACAGGCCTACGAGCAGTACTTC
CDR3aa: CASSPPGQAYEQYF

v_gene: TRBV9
abundance: -
j_gene: TRBJ2-2
d_gene: -
len: 17
CDR3nt: TGTGCCAGCAGCGTAGGATGGGGCAGGGAGGACACCGGGGAGCTGTTTTTT
CDR3aa: CASSVGWGREDTGELFF

v_gene: TRBV9
abundance: -
j_gene: TRBJ1-5
d_gene: TRBD1
len: 15
CDR3nt: TGTGCCAGCAGCCCCTGGGACAGTAGCAATCAGCCCCAGCATTTT
CDR3aa: CASSPWDSSNQPQHF

v_gene: TRBV6-1
abundance: -
j_gene: TRBJ1-5
d_gene: TRBD1
len: 17
CDR3nt: TGTGCCAGCAGTGAAGCCCGGCGGACAGGGGGCAATCAGCCCCAGCATTTT
CDR3aa: CASSEARRTGGNQPQHF

v_gene: TRBV19
abundance: -
j_gene: TRBJ1-6
d_gene: TRBD1
len: 15
CDR3nt: TGTGCCAGTAGTCAAGGACAGGAGTACATCTCACCCCTCCACTTT
CDR3aa: CASSQGQEYISPLHF

v_gene: TRBV11-2
abundance: few
j_gene: TRBJ2-3
d_gene: -
len: 13
CDR3nt: TGTGCCAGCAGCCACTATAGCACAGATACGCAGTATTTT
CDR3aa: CASSHYSTDTQYF

v_gene: TRBV5-5
abundance: -
j_gene: TRBJ2-3
d_gene: -
len: 12
CDR3nt: TGTGCCAGCAGCTTTTATTCCGATACGCAGTATTTT
CDR3aa: CASSFYSDTQYF

v_gene: TRBV27
abundance: once
j_gene: TRBJ2-7
d_gene: TRBD1
len: 15
CDR3nt: TGTGCCAGCAGGGGCGGGACAGGGTTTTCCTACGAGCAGTACTTC
CDR3aa: CASRGGTGFSYEQYF

v_gene: TRBV4-1
abundance: once
j_gene: TRBJ1-2
d_gene: -
len: 13
CDR3nt: TGCGCCAGCAGCCTCGGACAGAGATATGGCTACACCTTC
CDR3aa: CASSLGQRYGYTF

v_gene: TRBV5-1
abundance: -
j_gene: TRBJ2-1
d_gene: TRBD2
len: 14
CDR3nt: TGCGCCAGCAGCTTGGTCGACGCGGGAGGTGAGCAGTTCTTC
CDR3aa: CASSLVDAGGEQFF

v_gene: TRBV7-9
abundance: -
j_gene: TRBJ1-3
d_gene: -
len: 16
CDR3nt: TGTGCCAGCAGCCCAGGGGCGGTATCGGGAGGAAACACCATATATTTT
CDR3aa: CASSPGAVSGGNTIYF

v_gene: TRBV9
abundance: -
j_gene: TRBJ2-7
d_gene: TRBD2
len: 14
CDR3nt: TGTGCCAGCAGCGTAGGTAGCGGGGGGGGTGAGCAGTACTTC
CDR3aa: CASSVGSGGGEQYF

v_gene: TRBV19
abundance: -
j_gene: TRBJ2-7
d_gene: TRBD2
len: 14
CDR3nt: TGTGCCAGTAGTATAGCGGGAGGATCCTACGAGCAGTACTTC
CDR3aa: CASSIAGGSYEQYF

v_gene: TRBV20-1
abundance: -
j_gene: TRBJ2-7
d_gene: -
len: 10
CDR3nt: TGCAGTGCCTCCCTCCACGAGCAGTACTTC
CDR3aa: CSASLHEQYF

v_gene: TRBV5-4
abundance: -
j_gene: TRBJ1-2
d_gene: -
len: 12
CDR3nt: TGTGCCAGCAGCTTTTCGGGGGGAGGCTACACCTTC
CDR3aa: CASSFSGGGYTF

v_gene: TRBV3-1/TRBV3-2
abundance: -
j_gene: TRBJ1-2
d_gene: -
len: 12
CDR3nt: TGTGCCAGCAGCCAAGTCGGCTATGGCTACACCTTC
CDR3aa: CASSQVGYGYTF

v_gene: TRBV7-9
abundance: -
j_gene: TRBJ2-1
d_gene: -
len: 11
CDR3nt: TGTGCCAGCAGTCCGACAAATGAGCAGTTCTTC
CDR3aa: CASSPTNEQFF

v_gene: TRBV4-1
abundance: -
j_gene: TRBJ2-4
d_gene: -
len: 18
CDR3nt: TGCGCCAGCAGCCAAGTTCTGGGACCGGGGGGCGTCAAAAACATTCAGTACTTC
CDR3aa: CASSQVLGPGGVKNIQYF

v_gene: TRBV5-4
abundance: -
j_gene: TRBJ2-1
d_gene: TRBD2
len: 14
CDR3nt: TGTGCCAGCCGAGTGGCGGGGGGGCCCCGTGAGCAGTTCTTC
CDR3aa: CASRVAGGPREQFF

v_gene: TRBV29-1
abundance: -
j_gene: TRBJ2-1
d_gene: -
len: 14
CDR3nt: TGCAGCGTTGATCTCTTGACAGGCCAGGGTGAGCAGTTCTTC
CDR3aa: CSVDLLTGQGEQFF

v_gene: TRBV28
abundance: -
j_gene: TRBJ1-5
d_gene: -
len: 13
CDR3nt: TGTGCCACCGGAGGCAATAGCAATCAGCCCCAGCATTTT
CDR3aa: CATGGNSNQPQHF

v_gene: TRBV19
abundance: -
j_gene: TRBJ1-4
d_gene: -
len: 13
CDR3nt: TGTGCCAGTAGTACAAATTTTAATGAAAAACTGTTTTTT
CDR3aa: CASSTNFNEKLFF

v_gene: TRBV21-1
abundance: -
j_gene: TRBJ2-7
d_gene: -
len: 16
CDR3nt: TGTGCCAGTACCCAAGGGGCAGGGGGTGTAAGGTACGAGCAGTACTTC
CDR3aa: CASTQGAGGVRYEQYF

v_gene: TRBV10-3
abundance: -
j_gene: TRBJ1-2
d_gene: TRBD1
len: 14
CDR3nt: TGTGCCATCAGCCCCGGGACAGCCAACTATGGCTACACCTTC
CDR3aa: CAISPGTANYGYTF

v_gene: TRBV28
abundance: -
j_gene: TRBJ1-3
d_gene: -
len: 15
CDR3nt: TGTGCCAGCAGTTTAGCCCCGGGCTCTGGAAACACCATATATTTT
CDR3aa: CASSLAPGSGNTIYF

v_gene: TRBV7-7
abundance: -
j_gene: TRBJ2-7
d_gene: TRBD2
len: 16
CDR3nt: TGTGCTAGCAGCCCACTCCCGGGACTAGCGACCCACGAGCAGTACTTC
CDR3aa: CASSPLPGLATHEQYF

v_gene: TRBV29-1
abundance: once
j_gene: TRBJ1-1
d_gene: TRBD1
len: 12
CDR3nt: TGCAGCGCTGGACAGGGTGGCACTGAAGCTTTCTTT
CDR3aa: CSAGQGGTEAFF

v_gene: TRBV19
abundance: few
j_gene: TRBJ2-5
d_gene: TRBD1
len: 19
CDR3nt: TGTGCCAGTAGCCCTCTAATGGGGACAGGGATACCGTACCAAGAGACCCAGTACTTC
CDR3aa: CASSPLMGTGIPYQETQYF

v_gene: TRBV27
abundance: -
j_gene: TRBJ1-5
d_gene: -
len: 15
CDR3nt: TGTGCCAGCAGTTTGGCAGGGTATAGCAATCAGCCCCAGCATTTT
CDR3aa: CASSLAGYSNQPQHF

v_gene: TRBV4-2
abundance: -
j_gene: TRBJ2-2
d_gene: TRBD2
len: 15
CDR3nt: TGTGCCAGCAGAGGACTAGCGGGGGTCGGCGGGGAGCTGTTTTTT
CDR3aa: CASRGLAGVGGELFF

v_gene: TRBV4-1
abundance: -
j_gene: TRBJ2-1
d_gene: TRBD2
len: 17
CDR3nt: TGCGCCAGCAGCCCCTTTGAGACGGGGGGCTCCTACAATGAGCAGTTCTTC
CDR3aa: CASSPFETGGSYNEQFF

v_gene: TRBV29-1
abundance: -
j_gene: TRBJ2-1
d_gene: -
len: 13
CDR3nt: TGCAGCGCAGTCAGGGGCTCCTACAATGAGCAGTTCTTC
CDR3aa: CSAVRGSYNEQFF

v_gene: TRBV29-1
abundance: -
j_gene: TRBJ1-5
d_gene: -
len: 14
CDR3nt: TGCAGCGTTGTGGAGGGAGAAGTCAATCAGCCCCAGCATTTT
CDR3aa: CSVVEGEVNQPQHF

v_gene: TRBV28
abundance: -
j_gene: TRBJ1-1
d_gene: -
len: 11
CDR3nt: TGTGCCAGCAGTTTAAGGGGGAAAGCTTTCTTT
CDR3aa: CASSLRGKAFF

v_gene: TRBV10-3
abundance: -
j_gene: TRBJ1-2
d_gene: TRBD1
len: 14
CDR3nt: TGTGCCATCAGTGAAGGGACAGGCAGCTATGGCTACACCTTC
CDR3aa: CAISEGTGSYGYTF

v_gene: TRBV5-1
abundance: -
j_gene: TRBJ1-2
d_gene: TRBD1
len: 18
CDR3nt: TGCGCCAGCAGCTTGGAGTTCGGTCGAACAGGGGGCTTAAGGAGCTACACCTTC
CDR3aa: CASSLEFGRTGGLRSYTF

v_gene: TRBV12-3/TRBV12-4
abundance: -
j_gene: TRBJ1-2
d_gene: -
len: 13
CDR3nt: TGTGCCAGCAGTTTAGCGCGGGCGTATGGCTACACCTTC
CDR3aa: CASSLARAYGYTF

v_gene: TRBV28
abundance: -
j_gene: TRBJ1-4
d_gene: TRBD1
len: 16
CDR3nt: TGTGCCAGCAGCCCACCTCCGGGACAGGGGGGCCTTTTCCCCTACTTT
CDR3aa: CASSPPPGQGGLFPYF

v_gene: TRBV4-1
abundance: -
j_gene: TRBJ2-1
d_gene: TRBD1
len: 13
CDR3nt: TGCGCCAGCAGCCAAACAGGGGGCGCGGAGCAGTTCTTC
CDR3aa: CASSQTGGAEQFF

v_gene: TRBV7-2
abundance: -
j_gene: TRBJ2-7
d_gene: TRBD1
len: 14
CDR3nt: TGTGCCAGCAGCCCGGGACAGCCCTCGGGAGAGCAGTACTTC
CDR3aa: CASSPGQPSGEQYF

v_gene: TRBV9
abundance: -
j_gene: TRBJ1-2
d_gene: -
len: 14
CDR3nt: TGTGCCAGCAGCGTAGACCAGGCGTCAGCTGGCTACACCTTC
CDR3aa: CASSVDQASAGYTF

v_gene: TRBV28
abundance: -
j_gene: TRBJ1-2
d_gene: -
len: 13
CDR3nt: TGTGCCAGCAGTTTGTCCAGGGTAGGTGGCTACACCTTC
CDR3aa: CASSLSRVGGYTF

v_gene: TRBV28
abundance: -
j_gene: TRBJ1-5
d_gene: -
len: 17
CDR3nt: TGTGCCAGCAGCCCCCGGCGAGGGGGAGCGGACAATCAGCCCCAGCATTTT
CDR3aa: CASSPRRGGADNQPQHF

v_gene: TRBV3-1/TRBV3-2
abundance: -
j_gene: TRBJ1-1
d_gene: -
len: 14
CDR3nt: TGTGCCAGCAGCCAAGGGCACACGAACACTGAAGCTTTCTTT
CDR3aa: CASSQGHTNTEAFF

v_gene: TRBV19
abundance: -
j_gene: TRBJ2-7
d_gene: TRBD2
len: 14
CDR3nt: TGTGCCAGTAGTCTGACTAGCGGGGGTTACGAGCAGTACTTC
CDR3aa: CASSLTSGGYEQYF

v_gene: TRBV28
abundance: -
j_gene: TRBJ2-3
d_gene: -
len: 12
CDR3nt: TGTGCCAGCAGCACGGTGCGAGATACGCAGTATTTT
CDR3aa: CASSTVRDTQYF

v_gene: TRBV3-1/TRBV3-2
abundance: -
j_gene: TRBJ2-7
d_gene: TRBD1
len: 14
CDR3nt: TGTGCCAGCAGCCATTTGGCAGGGGGCGGCGAGCAGTACTTC
CDR3aa: CASSHLAGGGEQYF

v_gene: TRBV19
abundance: -
j_gene: TRBJ1-5
d_gene: TRBD1
len: 14
CDR3nt: TGTGCCAGCACGGGACAGGGGTGGGTTCAGCCCCAGCATTTT
CDR3aa: CASTGQGWVQPQHF

v_gene: TRBV7-8
abundance: -
j_gene: TRBJ1-4
d_gene: TRBD1
len: 15
CDR3nt: TGTGCCAGCAGCTTGGGACAGGTGGAGAATGAAAAACTGTTTTTT
CDR3aa: CASSLGQVENEKLFF

v_gene: TRBV19
abundance: -
j_gene: TRBJ1-5
d_gene: -
len: 14
CDR3nt: TGTGCCAGTAGTATTACCAGGGTGGGACAGCCCCAGCATTTT
CDR3aa: CASSITRVGQPQHF

v_gene: TRBV5-1
abundance: -
j_gene: TRBJ1-1
d_gene: -
len: 15
CDR3nt: TGCGCCAGCAGCGTGCACAGCGGGGGGAACACTGAAGCTTTCTTT
CDR3aa: CASSVHSGGNTEAFF

v_gene: TRBV24-1
abundance: -
j_gene: TRBJ2-5
d_gene: TRBD1
len: 17
CDR3nt: TGTGCCACCAGTGACACCGGGACAGGGGGCGCTGGAGAGACCCAGTACTTC
CDR3aa: CATSDTGTGGAGETQYF

v_gene: TRBV5-6
abundance: -
j_gene: TRBJ1-4
d_gene: TRBD1
len: 14
CDR3nt: TGTGCCAGCAGCCGGGACAGGGTACAGGAAAAACTGTTTTTT
CDR3aa: CASSRDRVQEKLFF